This T cell receptor beta chain was identified in a study of OX40 agonist ivuxolimab in advanced cancers. V was trimmed by 3 bases and J by 0 bases, leaving 12 bases between them. CDR3 length: 15 residues. CDR1 and CDR2 from the germline V gene are MNHEY and SMNVEV (reference sequence). Overall study findings and caveats: Clonal expansion by week 6 occurred in CD4+ and CD8+ blood T cells (at 0.1 to 3.0 mg/kg). Expansion of clones was among the lowest in partial responders at 0.1-3.0 mg/kg.

Profiling relied on immunoSEQ multiplex PCR, and the TCRdb table lists in-frame clones only, not all of them. In the table there are approximately 58,000 clones, around 90% of which are singletons. A note on this clone: Its target is not known.

This clonotype was sampled from an adult with an advanced solid tumor such as melanoma, head and neck, liver or kidney cancer. V and J are TRBV27 and TRBJ2-7; the D is unclear. The specimen comprised CD4+ or CD8+ T cells sorted from blood, sampled in a trial of the OX40 agonist ivuxolimab. CDR3 DNA sequence: TGTGCCAGCAGTTTTTCGTCAGTCATCTCCTACGAGCAGTACTTC. Translating gives CASSFSSVISYEQYF.